The source of this T cell receptor beta chain is a study of cytomegalovirus exposure and HLA in healthy donors. Study overall: Later analysis reported that the 110 or so validation repertoires shared the platform of the 650 to 700 first-cohort repertoires.

Separation from the roughly 680-subject first cohort characterized the roughly 130-subject validation cohort, to which the donors belonged. Sequenced by immunoSEQ multiplex PCR; TCRdb stores in-frame clones only, minus some. The sample records 250,000 to 400,000 clones, approximately 90% being singletons. This clone was detected only once. The antigen remains undetermined. Overall study findings and caveats: Using the classifier, cytomegalovirus status was reportedly diagnosed with high specificity and sensitivity.

Sequencing used PBMCs. The TCR comes from a woman aged 25 to 39 in good health and CMV-seropositive.

This CDR3 is CATTRTGYSTDTQYF. CDR3 nucleotide sequence: TGTGCCACCACTCGGACAGGCTATAGCACAGATACGCAGTATTTT. V usage is TRBV27 and J usage is TRBJ2-3; 7 bases fit TRBD1. Germline V gene lookup returns CDR1 MNHEY and CDR2 SMNVEV (reference sequence). J gave up 0 bases and V 10 bases, and 10 bases lay outside the gene matches. This CDR3 is 15 amino acids long.